These 15 T cell receptor beta chains originate from one sample sequenced in a study of blood T cell repertoires in COVID-19. Here immunoSEQ multiplex PCR was the method, and the copy in TCRdb shows in-frame clones only, minus some. Among approximately 230,000 clones listed, under 95% were seen once. What was sequenced was PBMCs or T cells enriched from blood (not recorded which). These receptors all come from a woman aged 18-29 years who had recovered from COVID-19.

The genes are TRBV2 and TRBJ1-3, with D maybe TRBD1 (5 bases). The CDR3 is 14 residues long. Per germline, CDR1 SNHLY and CDR2 FYNNEI. Trimming took 4 bases from V and 2 from J, leaving 9 bases between them. The CDR3 DNA reads as TGTGCCAGCAGTGGGGACTACCCTGGAAACACCATATATTTT. It specifies CASSGDYPGNTIYF.

The chain joins TRBV18 to TRBJ2-7; 9 bases line up with TRBD1. CDR1 and CDR2 from the germline V gene are KGHSH and LQKENI. There are 12 residues in the CDR3. Trimming at V came to 3 bases and at J to 11 bases, leaving 5 bases not matched to a gene. The CDR3 DNA follows: TGTGCCAGCTCACCTACTACAGGGGGCAAGTACTTC. Translating gives CASSPTTGGKYF.

The CDR3 sequence is CASSLSIDRVGEQYF. Here the CDR3 DNA reads TGTGCCAGCTCACTATCAATTGACAGGGTCGGCGAGCAGTACTTC. V gene TRBV18 combines with J gene TRBJ2-7, with 7 bases matching TRBD1. The germline gives CDR1 KGHSH, CDR2 LQKENI. The CDR3 contains 15 residues. V was pared by 4 bases and J by 6 bases, with 12 bases of the junction left unmatched.

This chain uses TRBV18 with TRBJ1-2; TRBD1 aligns across 8 bases. CDR1 is KGHSH and CDR2 is LQKENI in the germline V gene. The CDR3 is made up of 18 amino acids. V gave up 3 bases and J gave up 4 bases; unmatched junction bases: 16. The CDR3 here is CASSPRPRTGSYGYGYTF. The CDR3 nucleotides are TGTGCCAGCTCACCCCGGCCCCGGACAGGGTCGTACGGCTATGGCTACACCTTC. Full variable domain (outside the CDR3, taken from reference TRBV18 and TRBJ1-2): NAGVMQNPRHLVRRRGQEARLRCSPMKGHSHVYWYRQLPEEGLKFMVYLQKENIIDESGMPKERFSAEFPKEGPSILRIQQVVRGDSAAYFCASSPRPRTGSYGYGYTFGSGTRLTVV.

The chain couples TRBV5-1 to TRBJ2-7; TRBD1 agrees at 7 bases. The J segment lost 1 base and the V segment lost 4 bases, leaving 5 bases of the junction unmatched. Germline CDR1 reads SGHRS; CDR2 reads YFSETQ. The CDR3 spans 14 residues. The CDR3 here is CASSMGDSSYEQYF. In DNA, the CDR3 is TGCGCCAGCAGCATGGGGGACAGTTCCTACGAGCAGTACTTC.

The chain is built from TRBV18 and TRBJ1-5; D gene ambiguous. The CDR3 is made up of 13 amino acids. The germline gives CDR1 KGHSH, CDR2 LQKENI. V was cut by 1 base and J by 5 bases, with 6 bases left in between. The CDR3 loop is CASSPQADQPQHF. The CDR3 bases are TGTGCCAGCTCACCACAGGCGGATCAGCCCCAGCATTTT. The variable domain in full, with the rest retrieved from reference TRBV18 and TRBJ1-5, is NAGVMQNPRHLVRRRGQEARLRCSPMKGHSHVYWYRQLPEEGLKFMVYLQKENIIDESGMPKERFSAEFPKEGPSILRIQQVVRGDSAAYFCASSPQADQPQHFGDGTRLSIL.

The chain couples TRBV6-5 to TRBJ2-1; D perhaps matches TRBD2 (6 bases). Germline lookup yields CDR1 MNHEY and CDR2 SVGAGI. Trimming took off 2 bases at V and 3 bases at J, with 14 bases between the two ends. The CDR3 extends over 16 amino acids. CDR3 sequence reads: CASSYTTRGSYNEQFF. DNA for the CDR3: TGTGCCAGCAGTTACACGACGCGGGGTAGCTACAATGAGCAGTTCTTC.

The chain couples TRBV4-3 to TRBJ1-1; D ambiguous. V lost 3 bases, J lost 5 bases, and 10 bases lay in between. The CDR3 covers 13 residues. Germline assignment: CDR1 LGHNA and CDR2 YSLEER. The DNA of the CDR3 is TGCGCCAGCAGCCACAGGCTCATAACTGAAGCTTTCTTT. Its protein is CASSHRLITEAFF.

The V and J genes are TRBV7-2 and TRBJ1-5; D unresolved. The CDR3 runs to 12 residues. The germline CDR1 and CDR2 sequences are SGHTA and FQGNSA. V was cut by 5 bases and J by 9 bases, with 11 bases left in between. The chain's CDR3 is CASSPDLGPQHF. In nucleotides, the CDR3 is TGTGCCAGCAGCCCCGATCTCGGGCCCCAGCATTTT.

The rearrangement joins TRBV5-8 to TRBJ1-1, with no clear D. CDR1 and CDR2 (germline): SGHTS, YDEGEE. Trimming pared 4 bases from V and 0 bases from J, leaving 7 bases between. The CDR3 has 13 amino acids. The CDR3 bases are TGTGCCAGCAGCCTCGTTATGAACACTGAAGCTTTCTTT. Protein product: CASSLVMNTEAFF.

The chain is built from TRBV9 and TRBJ1-5; 7 bases map to TRBD1. The CDR3 spans 15 residues. Germline CDR1 is SGDLS and CDR2 is YYNGEE. Trimming took 4 bases from V and 4 from J; bases not matched to a gene: 8. CDR3: CASSLTGTVNQPQHF. The CDR3 DNA sequence: TGTGCCAGCAGCCTGACCGGGACAGTTAATCAGCCCCAGCATTTT.

V gene TRBV19 combines with J gene TRBJ1-1; TRBD1 might be the D (5 bases). V was trimmed by 6 bases and J by 3 bases, leaving 11 bases between them. CDR3 length: 13 residues. Germline CDR1 and CDR2: LNHDA and SQIVND (reference sequence). In nucleotides, the CDR3 is TGTGCCAGTAGATGGGGCAGCCACACTGAAGCTTTCTTT. Protein: CASRWGSHTEAFF.

This chain connects TRBV7-9 to TRBJ2-2, with no clear D. V lost 7 bases and J 3 bases, leaving 6 bases between the germline ends. Germline CDR1 SEHNR, CDR2 FQNEAQ (reference sequence). This CDR3 region has 12 residues. The CDR3 nucleotides read TGTGCCAGCACCTTCGACACCGGGGAGCTGTTTTTT. Encoded protein: CASTFDTGELFF.

The genes are TRBV5-1 and TRBJ2-3; tentative D call: TRBD2 (6 bases). The germline V gene encodes CDR1 SGHRS and CDR2 YFSETQ. V lost 8 bases to trimming and J lost 4 bases, with 17 bases between them. The CDR3 length is 14 residues. The chain's CDR3 is CASQRATGADTQYF. In DNA form, the CDR3 reads TGCGCCAGTCAGCGGGCCACTGGGGCAGATACGCAGTATTTT. Supplemented by reference TRBV5-1 and TRBJ2-3, the full variable domain reads KAGVTQTPRYLIKTRGQQVTLSCSPISGHRSVSWYQQTPGQGLQFLFEYFSETQRNKGNFPGRFSGRQFSNSRSEMNVSTLELGDSALYLCASQRATGADTQYFGPGTRLTVL.

V and J are TRBV5-4 and TRBJ1-2, with 9 bases lining up with TRBD1. V was clipped by 4 bases and J by 8 bases; unmatched bases: 12. This CDR3 has 15 amino acids. Germline values: CDR1 SGHNT, CDR2 YYREEE (reference sequence). The CDR3 reads CASSPKGQGWRGYTF. Written as DNA, the CDR3 is TGTGCCAGCAGCCCGAAGGGACAGGGATGGCGAGGCTACACCTTC.